This TCR beta chain was recorded in a study of cytomegalovirus exposure and HLA in healthy donors. Study findings and constraints: Being indistinguishable, some V segments were excluded, TRBV6-2 and TRBV6-3 among them. Most TCRs appeared rarely, but some public TCRs recurred in many donors. It has been reported that TCR beta sequences accurately predicted the HLA-A and HLA-B alleles of most subjects.

Germline CDR1 SEHNR, CDR2 FQNEAQ (reference sequence). The CDR3 totals 12 residues. With V trimmed by 6 bases and J by 6 bases, 5 bases remained unmatched. PCR involved 60 Vbeta and 13 Jbeta primers. Clones were read by immunoSEQ multiplex PCR, and TCRdb kept only the in-frame ones, dropping some. The repertoire consists of under 250,000 clones, with 80% to 85% occurring once and the leading ten covering roughly 0.75%. Of note for this clone: Its antigen is undetermined.

This TCR derives from a boy between 2 and 10 years old in good health and CMV-seronegative. This chain uses TRBV7-9 with TRBJ2-7; 7 nucleotides agree with TRBD2. Sequencing was performed on PBMCs. CDR3 bases: TGTGCCAGCAGTTATTCTAGCGGCGAGCAGTACTTC. Translating it yields CASSYSSGEQYF.